These 28 T cell receptor beta chains were all obtained from the same sample, sequenced in a study of blood T cell repertoires in COVID-19. The assay was immunoSEQ multiplex PCR, and TCRdb's table has in-frame clones only and misses some. Of 150,000 to 200,000 clones listed, roughly nine tenths are singletons. Sequenced sample: peripheral blood. These receptors all come from a woman in her 30s with active or convalescent COVID-19.

V and J are TRBV7-2 and TRBJ2-5, with 7 bases fitting TRBD1. V lost 5 bases to trimming and J lost 5 bases; unmatched junction nucleotides: 2. The CDR3 has 12 residues. The V gene's germline CDR1 is SGHTA and CDR2 FQGNSA. CDR3 nucleotides: TGTGCCAGCAGCGCGGACAGGGAGACCCAGTACTTC. Amino acids: CASSADRETQYF.

The chain uses TRBV7-2 and TRBJ1-6; D may be TRBD1 (6 bases). The V gene's germline CDR1 is SGHTA and CDR2 FQGNSA. The germline V and J ends were trimmed by 5 bases and 4 bases, with 12 bases remaining between them. The CDR3 covers 15 residues. The CDR3 DNA reads as TGTGCCAGCAGCCTCGGACAGAGTTATAATTCACCCCTCCACTTT. Translating it yields CASSLGQSYNSPLHF.

The chain couples TRBV9 to TRBJ2-1; D possibly corresponds to TRBD2 (6 bases). CDR3 size: 17 residues. Trimming removed 4 bases from V and 2 bases from J, with 19 bases in between. Germline V gene data show CDR1 as SGDLS and CDR2 as YYNGEE. The CDR3 is CASSSRASEVAYNEQFF. The CDR3 DNA reads as TGTGCCAGCAGCTCCAGGGCTAGCGAGGTCGCCTACAATGAGCAGTTCTTC.

The chain is built from TRBV12-3 or TRBV12-4 and TRBJ2-7; D might be TRBD1 (6 bases). CDR3 size: 13 residues. Trimming stripped 7 bases from V and 4 bases from J, with 14 bases between. CDR3 coding DNA: TGTGCCAGCACGCACCAACAGGGTTACGAGCAGTACTTC. It specifies CASTHQQGYEQYF.

This clone was counted a single time. V usage is TRBV6-5 and J usage is TRBJ1-2, with 8 positions matching TRBD1. Germline V CDR1 and CDR2: MNHEY, SVGAGI. After removal of 6 bases from V and 6 bases from J, the junction contained 12 bases not matched to a gene. The CDR3 is 15 amino acids. The CDR3, as DNA: TGTGCCAGCAGAGCTACCCTACAGGGGGAGCATGGCTACACCTTC. Protein: CASRATLQGEHGYTF.

This chain connects TRBV7-6 to TRBJ2-7; 12 positions agree with TRBD2. With V trimmed by 4 bases and J by 4 bases, 5 bases remained unmatched. CDR1 and CDR2 from the germline V gene are SGHVS and FNYEAQ. This CDR3 is built from 15 residues. In nucleotides, the CDR3 is TGTGCCAGCAGCTCGACTAGCGGGAGTTTGTACGAGCAGTACTTC. Amino acids: CASSSTSGSLYEQYF. The full variable domain, rest sourced from reference TRBV7-6 and TRBJ2-7, is GAGVSQSPRYKVTKRGQDVALRCDPISGHVSLYWYRQALGQGPEFLTYFNYEAQQDKSGLPNDRFSAERPEGSISTLTIQRTEQRDSAMYRCASSSTSGSLYEQYFGPGTRLTVT.

This clone was seen only a few times. The rearrangement joins TRBV6-5 to TRBJ1-1, with D maybe TRBD1 (5 bases). The CDR3 sequence is 15 residues long. Germline CDR1 and CDR2: MNHEY and SVGAGI. The V end lost 0 bases, the J end lost 1 base, and 9 bases lay between the germline ends. The chain's CDR3 is CASSYSITGNTEAFF. CDR3 in DNA: TGTGCCAGCAGTTACTCGATTACAGGGAACACTGAAGCTTTCTTT.

This chain links TRBV19 with TRBJ2-7; 8 bases align to TRBD1. After removal of 3 bases from V and 0 bases from J, the junction contained 4 bases not matched to a gene. Germline lookup yields CDR1 LNHDA and CDR2 SQIVND (reference sequence). The CDR3 spans 15 residues. The CDR3 sequence is CASSIGTGSSYEQYF. As DNA, the CDR3 is TGTGCCAGTAGTATCGGGACAGGAAGCTCCTACGAGCAGTACTTC.

Written as DNA, the CDR3 is TGTGCCAGCAGCCCCACCCGGATATCGCGGAATGAAAAACTGTTTTTT. This sequence encodes CASSPTRISRNEKLFF. V and J are TRBV3-1 (or the pseudogene TRBV3-2) and TRBJ1-4; no definite D call. The CDR3 consists of 16 residues. Germline CDR1 and CDR2: LGHDT and YNNKEL (reference sequence). With 4 bases removed from V and 5 bases from J, the gap between germline ends came to 17 bases.

The chain combines TRBV19 with TRBJ2-2; 10 bases map to TRBD1. Germline-derived CDR1 and CDR2 are LNHDA and SQIVND (reference sequence). This CDR3 is built from 14 residues. V gave up 4 bases and J gave up 7 bases; unmatched junction bases: 3. The CDR3 sequence: CASSSWDRGGELFF. DNA for the CDR3: TGTGCCAGTAGTAGCTGGGACAGGGGCGGGGAGCTGTTTTTT.

CDR3 amino acids: CASSGGLDSLRSGYTF. The CDR3 DNA is TGCGCCAGCAGCGGAGGCCTGGACAGCCTACGAAGTGGCTACACCTTC. The genes are TRBV5-1 and TRBJ1-2; D may be TRBD1 (6 bases). This CDR3 comprises 16 residues. Looked up from germline, CDR1 is SGHRS and CDR2 is YFSETQ. V was trimmed by 4 bases and J by 7 bases, leaving 23 bases between them.

The genes are TRBV19 and TRBJ1-1, with 8 bases fitting TRBD1. Germline loops: CDR1 LNHDA, CDR2 SQIVND (reference sequence). After removal of 5 bases from V and 0 bases from J, the junction contained 8 bases not matched to a gene. The CDR3 loop spans 16 amino acids. In DNA, the CDR3 is TGTGCCAGTAGTGTCCGACAGGGGAGGATGAACACTGAAGCTTTCTTT. Translation: CASSVRQGRMNTEAFF.

CDR3 DNA: TGTGCCAGCAGCTTAGCGCTCGGGGGAGGGGCAGATACGCAGTATTTT. It specifies CASSLALGGGADTQYF. V is TRBV7-9 and J is TRBJ2-3; 7 nucleotides match TRBD2. The V gene end was trimmed by 0 bases and the J gene end by 4 bases; junction bases not matched to a gene: 7. Germline CDR1 reads SEHNR; CDR2 reads FQNEAQ (reference sequence). This CDR3 has 16 residues.

The chain carries TRBV10-3 and TRBJ1-3; no clear D. The V gene lost 7 bases and the J gene lost 2 bases, with 24 bases spanning the gap. The CDR3 length is 18 residues. CDR1 and CDR2 (germline): ENHRY, SYGVKD. CDR3 amino acids: CAIKRSAGSGETGNTIYF. The DNA of the CDR3 is TGTGCCATCAAACGAAGCGCCGGGTCCGGAGAAACTGGAAACACCATATATTTT.

The chain links TRBV15 to TRBJ1-2; D unresolved. Germline assignment: CDR1 LNHNV and CDR2 YYDKDF (reference sequence). The CDR3 length is 15 residues. V lost 1 base and J 3 bases, leaving 12 bases between the germline ends. CDR3 DNA sequence: TGTGCCACCAGCAGAGCGGCAGGCGTGGACTATGGCTACACCTTC. The encoded protein is CATSRAAGVDYGYTF.

The genes are TRBV12-3 or TRBV12-4 and TRBJ1-2; 8 bases agree with TRBD1. This CDR3 is 13 amino acids long. J was trimmed by 6 bases and V by 4 bases; bases with no gene match: 4. The CDR3 bases are TGTGCCAGCAGTTCGGGACAGGCGCATGGCTACACCTTC. It specifies CASSSGQAHGYTF.

The chain has TRBV20-1 and TRBJ1-4; D is unresolved. Trimming stripped 0 bases from V and 13 bases from J, with 9 bases between. The CDR3 has 11 residues. The germline V gene has CDR1 DFQATT and CDR2 SNEGSKA (reference sequence). In DNA form, the CDR3 reads TGCAGTGCTAGAGATCGGGGAGCACTGTTTTTT. This sequence encodes CSARDRGALFF.

The CDR3 loop reads CASSQEQGNSPLHF. CDR3 in DNA: TGCGCCAGCAGCCAAGAACAGGGCAATTCACCCCTCCACTTT. The chain recombines TRBV4-1 with TRBJ1-6; TRBD1 is a possible D gene (6 bases). CDR1 and CDR2 (germline): MGHRA, YSYEKL. The CDR3 consists of 14 residues. Trimming cost V 0 bases and J 7 bases, with 7 bases left between them.

The V gene is TRBV29-1, the J gene TRBJ2-5, with TRBD1 matching over 11 bases. The CDR3 is made up of 14 amino acids. The V gene end was trimmed by 4 bases and the J gene end by 3 bases; junction bases not matched to a gene: 4. Germline assignment: CDR1 SQVTM and CDR2 ANQGSEA. DNA of the CDR3: TGCAGCGTTGCCGGACAGGGGGCTGAAGAGACCCAGTACTTC. This encodes CSVAGQGAEETQYF.

The V gene is TRBV9, the J gene TRBJ1-3; 10 bases align to TRBD1. This CDR3 contains 15 residues. Germline trimming cut 6 bases from V and 3 bases from J; bases unmatched to any gene: 6. CDR1 is SGDLS and CDR2 is YYNGEE in the germline V gene. CDR3 residues: CASTAGTGVGNTIYF. The CDR3 DNA reads TGTGCCAGCACCGCCGGGACAGGGGTTGGAAACACCATATATTTT.

J is TRBJ1-2 and V is TRBV14; D is possibly TRBD1 (5 bases). The CDR3 has 17 residues. The germline CDR1 and CDR2 sequences are SGHDN and FVKESK. V was trimmed by 0 bases and J by 4 bases, leaving 18 bases between them. This CDR3 reads CASSQDLRGDSTYGYTF. The CDR3 DNA sequence: TGTGCCAGCAGCCAAGATCTCCGCGGAGACAGTACCTATGGCTACACCTTC. Using reference TRBV14 and TRBJ1-2 for the parts outside the CDR3, the full variable domain is EAGVTQFPSHSVIEKGQTVTLRCDPISGHDNLYWYRRVMGKEIKFLLHFVKESKQDESGMPNNRFLAERTGGTYSTLKVQPAELEDSGVYFCASSQDLRGDSTYGYTFGSGTRLTVV.

To note about this clone: Within the sample, other DNA sequences also encode this same CDR3. The J gene is TRBJ1-2, the V gene TRBV28; D gene uncertain. Trimming stripped 3 bases from V and 5 bases from J, with 7 bases between. Germline lookup yields CDR1 MDHEN and CDR2 SYDVKM. This CDR3 is 12 amino acids long. CDR3 nucleotides: TGTGCCAGCAGTTTCTCCCCTTATGGCTACACCTTC. Translation: CASSFSPYGYTF.

The chain has TRBV28 and TRBJ2-3; 11 bases agree with TRBD1. The CDR3 is 15 residues long. V lost 3 bases, J lost 3 bases, and 2 bases stayed unmatched. The germline V gene has CDR1 MDHEN and CDR2 SYDVKM. CDR3 in amino acids: CASSFGTGGTDTQYF. CDR3 nucleotide sequence: TGTGCCAGCAGTTTCGGGACAGGGGGAACAGATACGCAGTATTTT.

The chain uses TRBV7-9 and TRBJ2-3; possible D gene TRBD1, 6 bases. V shed 5 bases and J shed 0 bases, with 21 bases lying between them. Looked up from germline, CDR1 is SEHNR and CDR2 is FQNEAQ (reference sequence). The CDR3 runs to 18 residues. Written as DNA, the CDR3 is TGTGCCAGCAGCCCAGAACTTACCAGGGGCGGGAGCACAGATACGCAGTATTTT. Encoded protein: CASSPELTRGGSTDTQYF.

This chain connects TRBV6-2 or TRBV6-3 to TRBJ2-3; the match to TRBD2 covers 10 bases. The CDR3 extends over 18 amino acids. Germline lookup yields CDR1 MNHEY and CDR2 SVGEGT. With 2 bases clipped from V and 0 bases from J, the junction kept 8 bases outside the gene matches. CDR3 coding DNA: TGTGCCAGCAGTTACCCTGGACTAGCGGTTCCTAGCACAGATACGCAGTATTTT. This codes for CASSYPGLAVPSTDTQYF.

The chain joins TRBV28 to TRBJ1-4; weak D call: TRBD1 (5 bases). This CDR3 region has 17 residues. Deletions cut 5 bases from V and 2 bases from J, with 18 bases between. Germline values: CDR1 MDHEN, CDR2 SYDVKM. The chain's CDR3 is CASSTTPGRGTNEKLFF. CDR3 DNA sequence: TGTGCCAGCAGTACTACCCCGGGACGGGGGACTAATGAAAAACTGTTTTTT.

The chain's CDR3 is CASSQGGGGTTNEKLFF. CDR3 nucleotide sequence: TGCGCCAGCAGCCAAGGAGGCGGCGGTACAACTAATGAAAAACTGTTTTTT. The chain couples TRBV4-1 to TRBJ1-4; D call uncertain. From germline, CDR1 is MGHRA and CDR2 YSYEKL. The CDR3 is made up of 17 amino acids. Deletions cut 1 base from V and 0 bases from J, with 12 bases between.

The chain is built from TRBV29-1 and TRBJ1-4; D unresolved. The CDR3 has 13 residues. Germline V gene data show CDR1 as SQVTM and CDR2 as ANQGSEA. V gave up 4 bases and J gave up 5 bases, with 11 bases separating them. The CDR3 DNA reads TGCAGCGTTGTGTATCCGGGAAATGAAAAACTGTTTTTT. Translating gives CSVVYPGNEKLFF.